The T cell receptor (beta chain) described here comes from a study of blood T cell repertoires in COVID-19. Participants were aged about 18 to 95 years, lived in 24 US areas, and enrolled virtually. Assay: immunoSEQ multiplex PCR; the TCRdb copy retains only in-frame clones and omits some. This table has about 130,000 clones, about 79% appearing once. The CDR3 sequence is 15 residues long. Germline V gene data show CDR1 as MNHEY and CDR2 as SVGAGI. Trimming cost V 6 bases and J 1 base, with 12 bases left between them. Sequencing was carried out using PBMCs or T cells enriched from blood (not recorded which). The TCR comes from a man in his forties or fifties who had recovered from COVID-19. This rearrangement joins TRBV6-5 to TRBJ1-4, with D perhaps matching TRBD1 (6 bases). CDR3 sequence reads: CASSLSTGTNEKLFF. In DNA form, the CDR3 reads TGTGCCAGCAGCCTCTCGACAGGAACTAATGAAAAACTGTTTTTT.